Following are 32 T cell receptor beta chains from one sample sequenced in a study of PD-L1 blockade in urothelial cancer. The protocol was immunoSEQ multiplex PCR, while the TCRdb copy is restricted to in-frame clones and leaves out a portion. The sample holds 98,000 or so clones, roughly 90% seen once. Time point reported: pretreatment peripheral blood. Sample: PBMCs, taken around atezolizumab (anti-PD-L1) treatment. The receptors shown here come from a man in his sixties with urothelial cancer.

Written as DNA, the CDR3 is TGTGCCAGCAGTTACGACTTCGGTCAGCCCCAGCATTTT. It encodes CASSYDFGQPQHF. The chain joins TRBV2 to TRBJ1-5; D call uncertain. CDR1 and CDR2 from the germline V gene are SNHLY and FYNNEI. The CDR3 runs to 13 residues. V was trimmed by 5 bases and J by 6 bases, leaving 11 bases between them.

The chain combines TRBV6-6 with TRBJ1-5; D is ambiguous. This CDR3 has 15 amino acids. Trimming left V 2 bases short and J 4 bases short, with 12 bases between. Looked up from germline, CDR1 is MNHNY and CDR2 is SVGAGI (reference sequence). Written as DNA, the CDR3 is TGTGCCAGCAGTTACCCAGGAGGTTTGAATCAGCCCCAGCATTTT. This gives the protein CASSYPGGLNQPQHF.

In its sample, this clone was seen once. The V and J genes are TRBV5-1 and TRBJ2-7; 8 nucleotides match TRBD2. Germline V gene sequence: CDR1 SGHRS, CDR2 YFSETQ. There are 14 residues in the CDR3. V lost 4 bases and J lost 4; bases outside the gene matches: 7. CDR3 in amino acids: CASSPGGALYEQYF. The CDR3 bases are TGCGCCAGCAGCCCCGGGGGGGCGCTTTACGAGCAGTACTTC.

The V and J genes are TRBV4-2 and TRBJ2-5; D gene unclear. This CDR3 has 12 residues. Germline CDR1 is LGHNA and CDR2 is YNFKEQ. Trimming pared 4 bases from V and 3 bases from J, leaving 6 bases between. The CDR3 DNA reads TGTGCCAGCAGCCGAGATAAAGAGACCCAGTACTTC. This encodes CASSRDKETQYF.

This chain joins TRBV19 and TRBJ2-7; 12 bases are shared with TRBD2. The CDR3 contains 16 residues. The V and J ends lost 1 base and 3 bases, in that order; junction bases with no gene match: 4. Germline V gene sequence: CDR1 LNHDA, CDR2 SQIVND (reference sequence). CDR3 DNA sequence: TGTGCCAGTAGTATAGCCACTAGCGGGAGGAGCTACGAGCAGTACTTC. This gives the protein CASSIATSGRSYEQYF.

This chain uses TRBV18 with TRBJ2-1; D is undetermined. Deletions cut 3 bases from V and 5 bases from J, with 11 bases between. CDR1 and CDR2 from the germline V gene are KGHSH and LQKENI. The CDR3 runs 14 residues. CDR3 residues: CASSPQNLNNEQFF. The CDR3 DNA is TGTGCCAGCTCACCCCAGAATTTGAACAATGAGCAGTTCTTC.

CDR3 sequence (DNA): TGTGCCAGCAGCCCGGACAGGACAAACAATGAGCAGTTCTTC. Translating it yields CASSPDRTNNEQFF. The chain couples TRBV5-6 to TRBJ2-1, with 7 bases that match TRBD1. Germline CDR1 reads SGHDT; CDR2 reads YYEEEE. The CDR3 contains 14 residues. The V gene end was trimmed by 4 bases and the J gene end by 5 bases; junction bases not matched to a gene: 6.

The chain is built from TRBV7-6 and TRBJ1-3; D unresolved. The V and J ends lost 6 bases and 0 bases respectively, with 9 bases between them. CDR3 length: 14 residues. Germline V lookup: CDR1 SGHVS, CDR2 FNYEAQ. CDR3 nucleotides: TGTGCCAGCAGTCGCCGGGACTCTGGAAACACCATATATTTT. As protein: CASSRRDSGNTIYF. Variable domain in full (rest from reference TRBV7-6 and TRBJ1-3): GAGVSQSPRYKVTKRGQDVALRCDPISGHVSLYWYRQALGQGPEFLTYFNYEAQQDKSGLPNDRFSAERPEGSISTLTIQRTEQRDSAMYRCASSRRDSGNTIYFGEGSWLTVV.

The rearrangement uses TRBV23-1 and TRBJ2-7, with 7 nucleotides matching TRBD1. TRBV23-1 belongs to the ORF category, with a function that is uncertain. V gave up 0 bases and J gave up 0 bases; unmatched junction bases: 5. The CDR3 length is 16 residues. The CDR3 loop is CASSQSPTGSSYEQYF. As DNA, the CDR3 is TGCGCCAGCAGTCAATCCCCGACAGGGAGCTCCTACGAGCAGTACTTC.

The CDR3 region is CAWSPGTGASTDTQYF. The CDR3 coding sequence is TGTGCCTGGAGTCCTGGGACAGGTGCTAGCACAGATACGCAGTATTTT. J is TRBJ2-3 and V is TRBV30, with 8 bases fitting TRBD1. Per the germline V gene, CDR1 is GTSNPN and CDR2 is SVGIG (reference sequence). This CDR3 spans 16 amino acids. Unmatched junction bases numbered 7, after V lost 2 bases and J lost 0 bases.

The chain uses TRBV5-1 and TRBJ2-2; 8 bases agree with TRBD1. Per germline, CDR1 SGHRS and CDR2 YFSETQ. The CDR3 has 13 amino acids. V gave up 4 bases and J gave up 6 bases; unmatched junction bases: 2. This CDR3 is CASSPGQAGELFF. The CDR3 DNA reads TGCGCCAGCAGCCCGGGACAGGCCGGGGAGCTGTTTTTT.

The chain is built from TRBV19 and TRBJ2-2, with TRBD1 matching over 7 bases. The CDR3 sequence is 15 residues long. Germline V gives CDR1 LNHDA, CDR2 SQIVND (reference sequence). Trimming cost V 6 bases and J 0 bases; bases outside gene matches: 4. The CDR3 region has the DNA TGTGCCAGTAGCCCGGGACAGACGAACACCGGGGAGCTGTTTTTT. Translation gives CASSPGQTNTGELFF.

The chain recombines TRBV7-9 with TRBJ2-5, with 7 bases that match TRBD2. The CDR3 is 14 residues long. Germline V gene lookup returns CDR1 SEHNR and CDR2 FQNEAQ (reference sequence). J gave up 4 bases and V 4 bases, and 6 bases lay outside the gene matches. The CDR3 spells CASSYGPGGETQYF. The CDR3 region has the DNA TGTGCCAGCAGCTACGGGCCGGGAGGAGAGACCCAGTACTTC.

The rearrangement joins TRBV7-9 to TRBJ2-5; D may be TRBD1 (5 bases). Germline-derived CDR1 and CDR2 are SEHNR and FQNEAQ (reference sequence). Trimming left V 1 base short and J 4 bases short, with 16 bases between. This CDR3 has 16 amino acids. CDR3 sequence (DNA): TGTGCCAGCAGCTTAGGGGCAGGGATGAATGGAGAGACCCAGTACTTC. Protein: CASSLGAGMNGETQYF.

CDR3 protein: CASSSWGENNYNEQFF. CDR3 sequence (DNA): TGTGCCAGCAGTTCATGGGGGGAGAATAACTACAATGAGCAGTTCTTC. The chain joins TRBV27 to TRBJ2-1; TRBD2 is a possible D gene (6 bases). The V end lost 4 bases, the J end lost 3 bases, and 16 bases lay between the germline ends. This CDR3 region has 16 residues. Germline assignment: CDR1 MNHEY and CDR2 SMNVEV (reference sequence).

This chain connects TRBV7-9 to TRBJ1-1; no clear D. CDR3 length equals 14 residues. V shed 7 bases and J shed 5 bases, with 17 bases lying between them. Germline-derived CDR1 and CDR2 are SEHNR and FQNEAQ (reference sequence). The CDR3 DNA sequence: TGTGCCAGCATTCGTACCGGCGGGCGAACTGAAGCTTTCTTT. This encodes CASIRTGGRTEAFF.

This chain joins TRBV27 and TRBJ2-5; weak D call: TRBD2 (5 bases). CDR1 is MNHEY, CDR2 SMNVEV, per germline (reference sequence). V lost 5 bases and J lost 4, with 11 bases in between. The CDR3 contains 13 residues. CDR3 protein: CASSRLAGETQYF. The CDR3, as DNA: TGTGCCAGCAGTCGTCTAGCCGGAGAGACCCAGTACTTC.

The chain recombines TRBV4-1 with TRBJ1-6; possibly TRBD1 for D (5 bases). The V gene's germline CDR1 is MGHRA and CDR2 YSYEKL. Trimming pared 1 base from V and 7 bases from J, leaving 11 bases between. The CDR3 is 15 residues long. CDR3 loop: CASSQAGVLNSPLHF. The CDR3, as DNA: TGCGCCAGCAGCCAAGCGGGGGTTTTAAATTCACCCCTCCACTTT.

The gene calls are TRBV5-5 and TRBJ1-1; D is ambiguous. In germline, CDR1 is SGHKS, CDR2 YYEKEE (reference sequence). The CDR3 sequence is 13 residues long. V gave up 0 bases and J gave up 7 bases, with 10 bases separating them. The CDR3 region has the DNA TGTGCCAGCAGCTTGGAATCACAGAATGAAGCTTTCTTT. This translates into CASSLESQNEAFF.

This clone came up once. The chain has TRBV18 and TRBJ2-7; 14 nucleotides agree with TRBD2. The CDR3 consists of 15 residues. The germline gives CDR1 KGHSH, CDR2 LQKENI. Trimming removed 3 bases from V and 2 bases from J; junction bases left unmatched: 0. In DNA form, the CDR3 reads TGTGCCAGCTCACCGGGACTAGCGGGAGCCTACGAGCAGTACTTC. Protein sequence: CASSPGLAGAYEQYF.

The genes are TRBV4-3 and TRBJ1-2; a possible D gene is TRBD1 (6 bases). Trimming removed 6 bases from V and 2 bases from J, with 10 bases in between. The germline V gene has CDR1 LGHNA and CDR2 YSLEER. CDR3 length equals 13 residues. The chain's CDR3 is CASSPDRNYGYTF. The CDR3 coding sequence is TGCGCCAGCAGTCCGGACAGAAACTATGGCTACACCTTC.

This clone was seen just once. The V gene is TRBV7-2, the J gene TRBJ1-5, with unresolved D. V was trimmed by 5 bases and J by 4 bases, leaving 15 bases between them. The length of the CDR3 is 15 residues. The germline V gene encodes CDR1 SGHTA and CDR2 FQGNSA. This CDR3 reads CASSQLPRGNQPQHF. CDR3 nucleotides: TGTGCCAGCAGCCAACTACCCAGAGGTAATCAGCCCCAGCATTTT.

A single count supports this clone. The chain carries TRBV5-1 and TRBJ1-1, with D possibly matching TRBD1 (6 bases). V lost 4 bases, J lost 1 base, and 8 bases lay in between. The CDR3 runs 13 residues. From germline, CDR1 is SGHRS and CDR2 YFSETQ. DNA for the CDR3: TGCGCCAGCAGCCAGGGACAGAACACTGAAGCTTTCTTT. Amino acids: CASSQGQNTEAFF.

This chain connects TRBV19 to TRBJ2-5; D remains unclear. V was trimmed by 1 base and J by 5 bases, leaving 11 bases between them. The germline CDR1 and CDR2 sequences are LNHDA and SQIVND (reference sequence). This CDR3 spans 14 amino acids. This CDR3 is CASSIARPEETQYF. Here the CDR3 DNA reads TGTGCCAGTAGTATAGCGCGCCCTGAGGAGACCCAGTACTTC.

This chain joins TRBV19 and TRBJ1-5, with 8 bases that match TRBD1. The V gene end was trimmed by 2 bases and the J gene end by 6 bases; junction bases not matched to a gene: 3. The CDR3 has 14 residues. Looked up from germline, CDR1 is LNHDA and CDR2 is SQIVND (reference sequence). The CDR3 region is CASSIQGARQPQHF. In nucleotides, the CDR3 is TGTGCCAGTAGTATACAGGGGGCTCGTCAGCCCCAGCATTTT.

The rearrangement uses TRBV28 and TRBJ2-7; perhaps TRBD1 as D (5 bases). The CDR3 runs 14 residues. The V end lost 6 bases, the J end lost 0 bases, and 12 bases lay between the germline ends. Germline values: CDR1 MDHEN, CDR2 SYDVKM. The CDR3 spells CASRAQGNSYEQYF. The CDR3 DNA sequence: TGTGCCAGCAGGGCCCAGGGTAACTCCTACGAGCAGTACTTC.

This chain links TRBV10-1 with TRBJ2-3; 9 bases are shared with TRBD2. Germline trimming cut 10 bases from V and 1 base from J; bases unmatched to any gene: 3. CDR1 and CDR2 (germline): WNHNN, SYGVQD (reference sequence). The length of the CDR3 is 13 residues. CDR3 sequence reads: CATSSGGTDTQYF. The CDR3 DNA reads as TGCGCCACGTCTAGCGGGGGCACAGATACGCAGTATTTT.

The CDR3 here is CAITSAGGGAVNEQFF. DNA of the CDR3: TGTGCCATCACCAGCGCTGGCGGGGGGGCAGTGAATGAGCAGTTCTTC. The chain recombines TRBV10-3 with TRBJ2-1; 9 nucleotides agree with TRBD2. This CDR3 contains 16 residues. CDR1 is ENHRY and CDR2 is SYGVKD in the germline V gene. V lost 7 bases, J lost 7 bases, and 14 bases stayed unmatched.

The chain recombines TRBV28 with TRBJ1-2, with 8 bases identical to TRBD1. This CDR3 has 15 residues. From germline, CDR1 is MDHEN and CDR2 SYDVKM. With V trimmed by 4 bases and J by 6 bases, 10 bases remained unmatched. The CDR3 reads CASSYLDRASNGYTF. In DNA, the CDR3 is TGTGCCAGCAGTTACCTGGACAGGGCTTCAAATGGCTACACCTTC.

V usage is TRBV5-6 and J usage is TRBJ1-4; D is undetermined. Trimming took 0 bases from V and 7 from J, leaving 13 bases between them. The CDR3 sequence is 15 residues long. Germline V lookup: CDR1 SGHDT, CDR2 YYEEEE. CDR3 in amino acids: CASSLVGEVGEKLFF. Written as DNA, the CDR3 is TGTGCCAGCAGCTTGGTTGGGGAGGTGGGTGAAAAACTGTTTTTT.

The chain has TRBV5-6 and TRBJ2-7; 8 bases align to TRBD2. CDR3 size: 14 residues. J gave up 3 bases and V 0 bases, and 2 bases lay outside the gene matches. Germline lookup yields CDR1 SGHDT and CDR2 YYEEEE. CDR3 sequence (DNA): TGTGCCAGCAGCTTGGAGGGACTAGACTACGAGCAGTACTTC. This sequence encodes CASSLEGLDYEQYF.

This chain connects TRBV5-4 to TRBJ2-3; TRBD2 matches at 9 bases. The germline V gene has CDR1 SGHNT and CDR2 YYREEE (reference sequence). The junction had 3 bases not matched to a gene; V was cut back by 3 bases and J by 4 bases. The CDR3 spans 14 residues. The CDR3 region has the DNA TGTGCCAGCAGCTATAGCGGGGGTGCAGATACGCAGTATTTT. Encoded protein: CASSYSGGADTQYF.